This T cell receptor beta chain was recovered during a study of blood T cell repertoires in COVID-19. For the study at large: Acute and convalescent COVID-19 samples came from the United States, Italy and Spain. T cells, B-cell-depleted T cells, or PBMCs supplied cDNA or gDNA.

V was clipped by 1 base and J by 7 bases, with 13 bases between them. The length of the CDR3 is 14 residues. Germline V lookup: CDR1 MGHRA, CDR2 YSYEKL. In the authors' workflow: Estimation of nucleated cell counts relied on the amplification of reference gene primers. Clones were read by immunoSEQ multiplex PCR, and TCRdb kept only the in-frame ones, dropping some. That table supplies the V and J calls and clone size; D and trimming were determined from the DNA. The sample has about 71,000 clones; roughly 85% are singletons. The receptor was derived from a man aged 25-40 years with acute or convalescent COVID-19. The chain employs TRBV4-1 and TRBJ1-1; D unclear. Sequenced sample: peripheral blood. The CDR3 DNA follows: TGCGCCAGCAGCCAAGTTCCGGGTTTCGGTGAAGCTTTCTTT. Encoded protein: CASSQVPGFGEAFF.